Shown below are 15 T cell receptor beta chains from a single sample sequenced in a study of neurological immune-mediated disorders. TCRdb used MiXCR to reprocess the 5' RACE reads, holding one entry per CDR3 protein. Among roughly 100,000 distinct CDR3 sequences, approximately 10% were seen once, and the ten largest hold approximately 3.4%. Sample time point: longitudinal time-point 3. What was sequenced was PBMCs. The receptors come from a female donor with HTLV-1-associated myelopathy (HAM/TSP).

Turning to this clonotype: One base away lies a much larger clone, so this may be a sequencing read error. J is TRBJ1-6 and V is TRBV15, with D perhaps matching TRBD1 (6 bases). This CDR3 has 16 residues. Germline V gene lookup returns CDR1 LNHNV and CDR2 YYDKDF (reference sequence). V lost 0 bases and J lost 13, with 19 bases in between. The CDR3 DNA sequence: TGTGCCACCAGCAGAGATCGGGGGGCCGTACAGGTCCCCCTCCACTTT. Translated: CATSRDRGAVQVPLHF. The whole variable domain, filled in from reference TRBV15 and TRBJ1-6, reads DAMVIQNPRYQVTQFGKPVTLSCSQTLNHNVMYWYQQKSSQAPKLLFHYYDKDFNNEADTPDNFQSRRPNTSFCFLDIRSPGLGDTAMYLCATSRDRGAVQVPLHFGNGTRLTVT.

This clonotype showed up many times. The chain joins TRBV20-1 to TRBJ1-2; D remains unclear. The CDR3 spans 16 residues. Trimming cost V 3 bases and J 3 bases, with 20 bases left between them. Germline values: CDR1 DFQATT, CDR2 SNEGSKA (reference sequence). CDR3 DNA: TGCAGTGCTAGGAAGCAAGTTTCGATCTTATACTATGGCTACACCTTC. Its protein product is CSARKQVSILYYGYTF.

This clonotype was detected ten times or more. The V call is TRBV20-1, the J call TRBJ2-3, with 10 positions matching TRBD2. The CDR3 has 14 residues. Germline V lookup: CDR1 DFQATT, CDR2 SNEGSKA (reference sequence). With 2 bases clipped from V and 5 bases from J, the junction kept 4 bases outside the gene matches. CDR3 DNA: TGCAGTGCTAGACCTAGCGGGGGTGTAGATACGCAGTATTTT. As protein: CSARPSGGVDTQYF.

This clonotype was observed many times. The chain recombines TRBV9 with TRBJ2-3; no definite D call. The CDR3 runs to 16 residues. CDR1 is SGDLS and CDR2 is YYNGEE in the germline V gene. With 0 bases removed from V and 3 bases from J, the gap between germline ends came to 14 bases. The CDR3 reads CASSVGVKVRTDTQYF. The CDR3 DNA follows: TGTGCCAGCAGCGTAGGAGTCAAGGTCCGGACAGATACGCAGTATTTT.

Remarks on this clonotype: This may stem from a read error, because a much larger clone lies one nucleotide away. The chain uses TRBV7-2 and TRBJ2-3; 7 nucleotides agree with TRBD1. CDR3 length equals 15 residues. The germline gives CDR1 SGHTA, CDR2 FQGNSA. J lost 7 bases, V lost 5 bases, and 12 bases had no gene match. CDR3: CASSPDRVGTNTQYF. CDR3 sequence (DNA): TGTGCCAGCAGCCCCGACAGGGTAGGAACAAATACGCAGTATTTT.

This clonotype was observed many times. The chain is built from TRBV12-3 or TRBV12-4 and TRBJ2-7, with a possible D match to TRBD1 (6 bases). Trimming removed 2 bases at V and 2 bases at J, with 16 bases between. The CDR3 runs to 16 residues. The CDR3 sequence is CASSLPGQWGTYEQYF. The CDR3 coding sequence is TGTGCCAGCAGTTTACCCGGACAGTGGGGAACCTACGAGCAGTACTTC.

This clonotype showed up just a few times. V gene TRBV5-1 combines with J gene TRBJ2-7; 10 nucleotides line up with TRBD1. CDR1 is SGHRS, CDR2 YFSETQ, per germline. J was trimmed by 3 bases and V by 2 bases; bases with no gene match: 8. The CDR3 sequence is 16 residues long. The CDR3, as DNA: TGCGCCAGCAGCTTATTTCCGGGACAGGGGAACTACGAGCAGTACTTC. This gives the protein CASSLFPGQGNYEQYF. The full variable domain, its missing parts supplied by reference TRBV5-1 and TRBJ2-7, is KAGVTQTPRYLIKTRGQQVTLSCSPISGHRSVSWYQQTPGQGLQFLFEYFSETQRNKGNFPGRFSGRQFSNSRSEMNVSTLELGDSALYLCASSLFPGQGNYEQYFGPGTRLTVT.

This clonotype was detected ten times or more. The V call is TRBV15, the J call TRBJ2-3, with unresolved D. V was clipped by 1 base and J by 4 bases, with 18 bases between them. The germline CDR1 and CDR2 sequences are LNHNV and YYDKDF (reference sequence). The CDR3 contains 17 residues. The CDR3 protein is CATSRVAFRPGADTQYF. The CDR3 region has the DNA TGTGCCACCAGCAGAGTAGCCTTCAGACCTGGGGCAGATACGCAGTATTTT.

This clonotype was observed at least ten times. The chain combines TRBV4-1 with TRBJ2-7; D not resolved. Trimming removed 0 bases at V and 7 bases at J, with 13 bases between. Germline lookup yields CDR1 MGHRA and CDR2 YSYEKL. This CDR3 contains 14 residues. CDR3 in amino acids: CASSQETVGREQYF. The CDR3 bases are TGCGCCAGCAGCCAAGAGACGGTAGGGCGGGAGCAGTACTTC.

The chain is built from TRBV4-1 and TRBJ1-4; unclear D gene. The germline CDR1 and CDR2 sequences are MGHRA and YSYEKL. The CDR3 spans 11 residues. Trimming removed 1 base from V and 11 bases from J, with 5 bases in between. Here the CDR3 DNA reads TGCGCCAGCAGCCAAGCGAGGAAACTGTTTTTT. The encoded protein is CASSQARKLFF.

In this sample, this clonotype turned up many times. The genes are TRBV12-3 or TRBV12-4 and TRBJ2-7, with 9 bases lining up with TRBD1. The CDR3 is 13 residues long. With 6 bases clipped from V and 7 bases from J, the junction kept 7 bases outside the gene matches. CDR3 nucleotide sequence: TGTGCCAGCAGGAGGACAGGGGCGGGGGAGCAGTACTTC. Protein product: CASRRTGAGEQYF.

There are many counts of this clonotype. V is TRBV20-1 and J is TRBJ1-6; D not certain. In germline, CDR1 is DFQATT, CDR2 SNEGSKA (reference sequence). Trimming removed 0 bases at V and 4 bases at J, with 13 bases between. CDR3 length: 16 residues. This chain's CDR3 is CSARDDPGRYNSPLHF. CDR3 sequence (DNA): TGCAGTGCTAGAGATGATCCGGGCCGGTATAATTCACCCCTCCACTTT.

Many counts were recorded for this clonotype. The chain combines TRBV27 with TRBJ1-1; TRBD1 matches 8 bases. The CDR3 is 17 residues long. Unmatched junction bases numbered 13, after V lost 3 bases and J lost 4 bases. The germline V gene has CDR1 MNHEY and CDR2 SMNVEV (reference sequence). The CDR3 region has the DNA TGTGCCAGCAGTTTTGCGGGCCCCCAGGGGGCTGGCACTGAAGCTTTCTTT. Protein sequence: CASSFAGPQGAGTEAFF.

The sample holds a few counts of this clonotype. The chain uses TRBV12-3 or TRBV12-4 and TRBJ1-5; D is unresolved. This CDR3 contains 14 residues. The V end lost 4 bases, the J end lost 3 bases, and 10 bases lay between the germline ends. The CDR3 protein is CASSSGFNNQPQHF. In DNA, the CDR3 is TGTGCCAGCAGTTCGGGCTTTAACAATCAGCCCCAGCATTTT.

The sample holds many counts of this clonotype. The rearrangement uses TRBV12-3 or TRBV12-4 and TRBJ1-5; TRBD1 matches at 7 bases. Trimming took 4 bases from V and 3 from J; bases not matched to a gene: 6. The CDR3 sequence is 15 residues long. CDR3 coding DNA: TGTGCCAGCAGTTCGTACAGGGGCGACAATCAGCCCCAGCATTTT. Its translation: CASSSYRGDNQPQHF.